The T cell receptor (beta chain) under discussion was sequenced for a study of technical replicates of blood from a handful of donors (dated by TCRdb to about 2017). Points on this clone: Its antigen is unknown. No qualities accompany the bases; no much larger clone lies one base away.

The CDR3 runs 12 residues from the cysteine to the phenylalanine. This entry keeps only the CDR3 DNA: 36 bases, framed from base 1. Between the V and J ends, shortened by 5 bases and 6 bases respectively, the junction contains 11 bases. Via the germline V gene, CDR1 is LGHNA and CDR2 YNFKEQ. The library was obtained by the immunoSEQ multiplex PCR assay. This immuneACCESS table, as held by TCRdb, lists in-frame sequences with V and J called but not all clones. Of the missing ones, under half trace to an unresolved V gene in checked studies; the others have no known cause. The sample contains about 73,000 clones, 90% to 95% of them found a single time. The ten largest clonotypes hold roughly 4.5% of the sample.

This receptor chain uses TRBV4-2 and TRBJ2-7; possibly the D gene is TRBD2, per 5 matching bases. Sequencing used PBMCs. The source of this sequence is a human donor in good health. Some clones in this sample may be carry-over from other donors' samples. CDR3 region: CASSTTRVEQYF. The DNA is as follows: TGTGCCAGCAGCACAACTAGGGTCGAGCAGTACTTC.